This T cell receptor beta chain appears in the sequencing data of a study of shared clonotypes between healthy human individuals. Overall study: Those who served as donors were a couple of women and three men between the ages of 18 and 49.

Trimming took 4 bases from V and 3 from J, leaving 14 bases between them. The CDR3 is 14 amino acids. Germline V gene sequence: CDR1 SGHDT, CDR2 YYEEEE. The donor cohort consisted entirely of Caucasian adults residing in Nashville, Tennessee. Naive CD45RA+ and memory CD45RA-negative subsets were split from CD4+ cells. Each subset's genomic DNA was shared equally among a number of immunoSEQ plates. Sequenced by immunoSEQ multiplex PCR; TCRdb stores in-frame clones only, minus some. The data contain about 980,000 clones, over 60% of them singletons. The sequencing input was memory CD4+ T cells sorted from blood. Subset noted: CD45RA-negative fraction. The TCR comes from a young man in good health. V usage is TRBV5-6 and J usage is TRBJ2-7; D not certain. The CDR3, as DNA: TGTGCCAGCAGCCCTCCTTTTGAAAGCTACGAGCAGTACTTC. Translation gives CASSPPFESYEQYF.